This TCR beta chain was profiled in a study of blood T cells in healthy people across ages. Overall study: There was about one barcoded beta molecule captured by template switching per two T cells. Study observations and caveats: Using unsorted PBMCs precluded a conclusive naive versus antigen-experienced comparison.

Combining a sample-barcoded 5' primer with a J-beta primer mix, a second PCR ran for roughly 6 to 12 cycles. TCRdb itself ran the 5' RACE reads through MiXCR, one entry per CDR3 protein. The table records about 1.8 million distinct CDR3 sequences, 49% of them present only once. V lost 0 bases and J 6 bases, leaving 15 bases between the germline ends. The CDR3 covers 14 residues. Germline V gene data show CDR1 as SQVTM and CDR2 as ANQGSEA. This clonotype was observed a handful of times. Its antigen is as yet unknown. Source material: blood. The sequence was obtained from a woman between 40 and 50 years old in good health. The V call is TRBV29-1, the J call TRBJ2-7; perhaps TRBD1 as D (5 bases). CDR3 nucleotides: TGCAGCGTTGAAGATCGCCGGGCAGGGTTCGAGCAGTACTTC. It codes for CSVEDRRAGFEQYF.